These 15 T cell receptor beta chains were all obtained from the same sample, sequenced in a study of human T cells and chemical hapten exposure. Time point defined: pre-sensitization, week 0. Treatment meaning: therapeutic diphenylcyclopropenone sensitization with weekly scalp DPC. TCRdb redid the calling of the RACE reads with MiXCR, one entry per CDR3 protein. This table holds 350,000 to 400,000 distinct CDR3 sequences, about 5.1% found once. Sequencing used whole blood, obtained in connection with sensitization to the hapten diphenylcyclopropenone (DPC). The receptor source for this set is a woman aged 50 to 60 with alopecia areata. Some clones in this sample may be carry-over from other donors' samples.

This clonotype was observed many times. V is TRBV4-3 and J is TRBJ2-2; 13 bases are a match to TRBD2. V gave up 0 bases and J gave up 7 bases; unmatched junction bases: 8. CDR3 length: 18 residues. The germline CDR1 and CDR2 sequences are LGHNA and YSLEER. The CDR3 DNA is TGCGCCAGCAGCCAAGATTCTGGACTAGCGGGAGTGGACGGGGAGCTGTTTTTT. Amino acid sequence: CASSQDSGLAGVDGELFF.

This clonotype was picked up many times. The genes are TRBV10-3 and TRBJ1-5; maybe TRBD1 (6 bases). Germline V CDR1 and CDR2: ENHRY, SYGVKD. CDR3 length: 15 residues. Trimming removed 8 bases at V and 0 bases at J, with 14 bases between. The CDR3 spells CAISRDKYSNQPQHF. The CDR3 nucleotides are TGTGCCATCTCCCGGGACAAGTATAGCAATCAGCCCCAGCATTTT.

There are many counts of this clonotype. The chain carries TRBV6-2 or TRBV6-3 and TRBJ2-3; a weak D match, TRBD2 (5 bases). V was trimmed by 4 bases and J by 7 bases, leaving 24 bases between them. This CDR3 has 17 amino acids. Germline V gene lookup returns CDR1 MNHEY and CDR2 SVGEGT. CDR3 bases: TGTGCCAGCAGTTTCCCCCTCCTCGCGGGCTACGAAAATACGCAGTATTTT. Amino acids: CASSFPLLAGYENTQYF.

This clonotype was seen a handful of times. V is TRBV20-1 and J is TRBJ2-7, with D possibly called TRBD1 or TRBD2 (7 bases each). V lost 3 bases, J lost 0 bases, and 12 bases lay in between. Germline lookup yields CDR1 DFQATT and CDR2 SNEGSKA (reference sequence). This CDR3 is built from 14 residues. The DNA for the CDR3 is TGCAGTGCTAGTGGGGGGGACAGCTCCTACGAGCAGTACTTC. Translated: CSASGGDSSYEQYF.

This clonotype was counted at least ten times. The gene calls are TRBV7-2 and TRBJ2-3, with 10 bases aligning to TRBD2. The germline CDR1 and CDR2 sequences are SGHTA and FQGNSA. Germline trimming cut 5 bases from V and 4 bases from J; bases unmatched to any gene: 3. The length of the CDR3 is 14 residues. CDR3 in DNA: TGTGCCAGCAGCCCCGGGACTAGCGCAGATACGCAGTATTTT. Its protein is CASSPGTSADTQYF. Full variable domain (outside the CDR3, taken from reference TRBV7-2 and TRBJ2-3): GAGVSQSPSNKVTEKGKDVELRCDPISGHTALYWYRQSLGQGLEFLIYFQGNSAPDKSGLPSDRFSAERTGGSVSTLTIQRTQQEDSAVYLCASSPGTSADTQYFGPGTRLTVL.

The CDR3: CASSFRPTYYEQYF. CDR3 DNA: TGTGCCAGCAGTTTCAGACCCACTTACTACGAGCAGTACTTC. The gene calls are TRBV27 and TRBJ2-7; no firm D call. The CDR3 runs 14 residues. With 3 bases removed from V and 3 bases from J, the gap between germline ends came to 12 bases. Germline V gene lookup returns CDR1 MNHEY and CDR2 SMNVEV (reference sequence).

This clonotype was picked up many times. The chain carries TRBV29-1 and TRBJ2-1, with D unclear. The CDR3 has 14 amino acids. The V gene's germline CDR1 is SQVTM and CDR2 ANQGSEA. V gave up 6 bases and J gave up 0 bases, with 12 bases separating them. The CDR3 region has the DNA TGCAGCGTGTTTAATCTTCGCTCCTACAATGAGCAGTTCTTC. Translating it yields CSVFNLRSYNEQFF.

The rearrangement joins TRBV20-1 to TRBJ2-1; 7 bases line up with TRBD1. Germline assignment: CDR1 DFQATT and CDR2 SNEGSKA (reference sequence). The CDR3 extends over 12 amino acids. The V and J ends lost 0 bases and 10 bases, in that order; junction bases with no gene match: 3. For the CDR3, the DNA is TGCAGTGCTAGAGATGACAGGGTCGAGCAGTTCTTC. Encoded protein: CSARDDRVEQFF.

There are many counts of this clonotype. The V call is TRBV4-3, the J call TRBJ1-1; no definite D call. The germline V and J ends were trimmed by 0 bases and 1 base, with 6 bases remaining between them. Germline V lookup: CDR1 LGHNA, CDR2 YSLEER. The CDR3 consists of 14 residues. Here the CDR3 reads CASSQDGSNTEAFF. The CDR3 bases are TGCGCCAGCAGCCAAGATGGATCGAACACTGAAGCTTTCTTT.

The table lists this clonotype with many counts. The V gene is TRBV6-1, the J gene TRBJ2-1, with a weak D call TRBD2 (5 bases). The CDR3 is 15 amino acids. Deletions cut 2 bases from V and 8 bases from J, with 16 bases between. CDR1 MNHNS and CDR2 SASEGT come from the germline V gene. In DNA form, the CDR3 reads TGTGCCAGCAGTGAAATAGCGTCTCCGGCGCATGAGCAGTTCTTC. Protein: CASSEIASPAHEQFF.

CDR3 bases: TGTGCCAGCAGTGCGCCGGGACAGACTTTTTACAATGAGCAGTTCTTC. Translation gives CASSAPGQTFYNEQFF. The chain links TRBV7-2 to TRBJ2-1, with TRBD1 matching over 7 bases. The CDR3 loop spans 16 amino acids. V shed 6 bases, J shed 4 bases, and the junction held 12 bases outside the gene matches. The germline V gene encodes CDR1 SGHTA and CDR2 FQGNSA.

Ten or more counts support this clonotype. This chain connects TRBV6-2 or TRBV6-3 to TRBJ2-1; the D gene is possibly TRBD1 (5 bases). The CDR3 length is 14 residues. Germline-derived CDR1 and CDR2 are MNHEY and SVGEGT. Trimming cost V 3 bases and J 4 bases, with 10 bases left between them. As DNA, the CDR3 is TGTGCCAGCAGTTATCAGGGTCCGTACAATGAGCAGTTCTTC. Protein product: CASSYQGPYNEQFF.

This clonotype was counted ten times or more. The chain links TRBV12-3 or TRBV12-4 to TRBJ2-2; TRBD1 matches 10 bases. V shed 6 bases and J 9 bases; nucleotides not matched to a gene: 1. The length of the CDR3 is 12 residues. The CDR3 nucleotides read TGTGCCAGCAGGACAGGGGGCAGGGAGCTGTTTTTT. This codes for CASRTGGRELFF.

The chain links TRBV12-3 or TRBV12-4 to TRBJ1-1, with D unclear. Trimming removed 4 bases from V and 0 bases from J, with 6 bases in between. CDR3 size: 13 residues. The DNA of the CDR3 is TGTGCCAGCAGTTGGGCCGTGAACACTGAAGCTTTCTTT. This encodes CASSWAVNTEAFF.

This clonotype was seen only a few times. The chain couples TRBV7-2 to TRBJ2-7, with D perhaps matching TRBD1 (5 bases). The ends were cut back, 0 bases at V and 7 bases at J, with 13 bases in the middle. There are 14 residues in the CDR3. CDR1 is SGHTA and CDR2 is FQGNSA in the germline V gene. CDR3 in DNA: TGTGCCAGCAGCTTAGCGGGTGGGGCGGAAGAGCAGTACTTC. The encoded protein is CASSLAGGAEEQYF.